The text below deals with one T cell receptor (beta chain). The antigen this receptor binds is unknown. An end of the junction differs from the germline gene, which may be a read error. This entry is derived from a study of CD8+CD57+ T cells in acquired aplastic anemia (dated by TCRdb to the late 2010s). With regard to the full study: Extracted DNA from sorted CD4+ and CD8+ cells averaged approximately 3 ug, ranging from roughly 0.2 to 30 ug. For healthy donor samples, the average read count was around 9.8 million for CD4+ cells and approximately 11 million for CD8+ cells. Summary of the overall study and its limitations: Roughly 30 CD8+ CDR3 sequences were shared between patients and controls but appeared highly expressed in patients and within their immunodominant clones. CD8+ Simpson's diversity did not differ significantly between patients and healthy controls (P=0.060).

The CDR3 spans 16 residues, from the cysteine through the phenylalanine. Here the CDR3 DNA is all that survives: 48 bases in frame from base 1. The germline V gene gives CDR1 as SGHVS and CDR2 as FQNEAQ. Genomic DNA served as template for TCR beta VDJ combination and CDR3 sequence profiling. An Illumina HiSeq 2000 was used for TCR repertoire sequencing. On the study's bioinformatics: Repertoire assessment relied on Simpson's diversity index, CDR3 size and DJ length profiles, and TRBV/TRBJ rearrangement plots. The most abundant DNA sequence in the deep sequencing data was taken as the immunodominant clone. CDR3 amino acid sequences were checked for sharing across subjects and were also compared against the VDJdb database and published repertoires. The raw public reads went through TCRdb reprocessing: fastp at Q25, MiXCR clone calling, in-frame beta chains kept. Rows are combined by CDR3 protein, so each entry shows the most common genes and DNA. TCRdb's processing, not the authors' own work, is the source of the V and J calls. The table for this sample lists 350,000 to 450,000 distinct CDR3 sequences; around 68% of them were counted only once. 3.5% to 4.5% of the sample is in the top ten clones.

The study deep-sequenced TCR repertoires of sorted CD4+ and CD8+ blood T cells from severe aplastic anemia patients and healthy subjects. Ficoll-Paque density gradient centrifugation was used to isolate peripheral blood mononuclear cells. Before DNA was extracted, CD4+ and CD8+ T cells were sorted using either FACS or magnetic beads. The V and J genes are TRBV7-8 and TRBJ2-7; the junction holds 8 bases that match TRBD2. The specimen was sorted CD4+, CD8+, or CD8+CD57+ T cells (not recorded which) from PBMCs. This receptor was taken from a human donor in good health, serving as a control. The CDR3 is CGSSVGRAGAHYSQYF. The DNA reads TGTGGCAGCAGCGTCGGCCGAGCGGGGGCGCACTACAGCCAGTACTTC.